This T cell receptor (beta chain) was retrieved from a study of shared clonotypes between healthy human individuals. The wider study: A donor's plate count was three for CD4 naive and three for CD4 memory; CD8 naive had two and CD8 memory one. Findings and caveats of the study: Between a handful of donors, naive CD4 clonotypes were shared at a level of about 5%. Relative to clonotypes present in all four donors, those not shared had lower generation probabilities.

Cells designated naive CD8 were CD45RO-negative and were positively selected for CCR7, with terminally differentiated effector memory CD45RA+ cells excluded. The protocol was immunoSEQ multiplex PCR, while the TCRdb copy is restricted to in-frame clones and leaves out a portion. The sample includes 750,000 to 1,000,000 clones, 80% to 95% of them seen just once. Concerning this clone itself: Its target is not known.

The V end lost 6 bases, the J end lost 4 bases, and 15 bases lay between the germline ends. Germline CDR1 is SEHNR and CDR2 is FQNEAQ (reference sequence). The CDR3 is 15 amino acids. The source is a man aged 30 to 45 in good health. Sequencing input: naive CD8+ T cells sorted from blood. The chain has TRBV7-9 and TRBJ1-4; TRBD1 might be the D (6 bases). DNA of the CDR3: TGTGCCAGCAGGAGTCAGGACAGTGTTAATGAAAAACTGTTTTTT. Translated, it gives CASRSQDSVNEKLFF.